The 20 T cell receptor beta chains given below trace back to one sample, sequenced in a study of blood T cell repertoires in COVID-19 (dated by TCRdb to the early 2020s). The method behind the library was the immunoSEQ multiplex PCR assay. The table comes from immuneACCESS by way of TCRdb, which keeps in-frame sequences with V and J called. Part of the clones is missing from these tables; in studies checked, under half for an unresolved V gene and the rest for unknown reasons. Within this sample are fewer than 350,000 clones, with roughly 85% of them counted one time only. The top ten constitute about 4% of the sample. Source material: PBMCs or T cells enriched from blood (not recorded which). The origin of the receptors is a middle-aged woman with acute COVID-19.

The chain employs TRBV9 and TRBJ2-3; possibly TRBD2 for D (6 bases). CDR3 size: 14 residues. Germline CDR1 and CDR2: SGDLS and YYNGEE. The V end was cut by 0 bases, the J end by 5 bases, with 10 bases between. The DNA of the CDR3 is TGTGCCAGCAGCGTAGGTGCGGGGCGAGATACGCAGTATTTT. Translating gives CASSVGAGRDTQYF.

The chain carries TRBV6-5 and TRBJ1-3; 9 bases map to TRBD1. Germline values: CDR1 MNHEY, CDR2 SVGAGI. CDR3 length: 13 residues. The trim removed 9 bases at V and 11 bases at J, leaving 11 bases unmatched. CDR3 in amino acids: CASFDRGGWAIYF. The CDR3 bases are TGTGCCAGTTTCGACAGGGGGGGCTGGGCCATATATTTT.

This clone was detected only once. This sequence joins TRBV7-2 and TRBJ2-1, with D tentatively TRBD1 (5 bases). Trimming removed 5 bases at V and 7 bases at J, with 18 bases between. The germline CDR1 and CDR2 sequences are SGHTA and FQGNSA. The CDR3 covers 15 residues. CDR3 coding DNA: TGTGCCAGCAGCCCCACCCAGGGATCATTGAATGAGCAGTTCTTC. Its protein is CASSPTQGSLNEQFF.

CDR3 nucleotide sequence: TGTGCCAGCAGCCAAGTTACGGGAGTGGGCAATGAGCAGTTCTTC. Its translation is CASSQVTGVGNEQFF. The rearrangement joins TRBV3-1 (or the pseudogene TRBV3-2) to TRBJ2-1, with D possibly matching TRBD2 (6 bases). CDR1 is LGHDT and CDR2 is YNNKEL in the germline V gene (reference sequence). CDR3 length: 15 residues. V was pared by 1 base and J by 6 bases, with 13 bases between.

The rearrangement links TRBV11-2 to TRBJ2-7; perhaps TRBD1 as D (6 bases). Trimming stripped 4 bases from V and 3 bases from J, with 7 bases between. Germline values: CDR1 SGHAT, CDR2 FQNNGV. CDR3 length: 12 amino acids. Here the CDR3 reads CASSSQGYEQYF. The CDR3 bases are TGTGCCAGCAGCTCACAGGGCTACGAGCAGTACTTC.

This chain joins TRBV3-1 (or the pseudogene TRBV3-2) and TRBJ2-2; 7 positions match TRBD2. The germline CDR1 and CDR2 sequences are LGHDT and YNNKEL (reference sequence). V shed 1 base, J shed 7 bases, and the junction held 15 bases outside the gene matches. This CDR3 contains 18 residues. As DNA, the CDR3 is TGTGCCAGCAGCCAAGTGCGAGTTTGGCGGGAGACCGACGGGGAGCTGTTTTTT. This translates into CASSQVRVWRETDGELFF.

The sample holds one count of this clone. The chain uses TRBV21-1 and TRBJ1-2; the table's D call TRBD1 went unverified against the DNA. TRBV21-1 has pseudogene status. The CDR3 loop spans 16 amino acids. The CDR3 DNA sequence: TGTGCCAGCAGCAGAAGGGACAGGGAGGCTAACTATGGCTACACCTTC. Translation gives CASSRRDREANYGYTF.

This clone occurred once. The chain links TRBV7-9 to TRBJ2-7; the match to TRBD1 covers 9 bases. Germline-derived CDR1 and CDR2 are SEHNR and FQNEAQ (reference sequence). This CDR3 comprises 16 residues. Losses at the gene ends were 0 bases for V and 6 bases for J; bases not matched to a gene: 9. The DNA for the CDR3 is TGTGCCAGCAGCTTAGCGGGACAGGGTAGAGTGCGCGAGCAGTACTTC. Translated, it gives CASSLAGQGRVREQYF.

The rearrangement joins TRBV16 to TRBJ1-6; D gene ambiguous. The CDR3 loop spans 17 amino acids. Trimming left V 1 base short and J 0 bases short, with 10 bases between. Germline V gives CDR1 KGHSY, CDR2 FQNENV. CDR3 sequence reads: CASSQFGPSSYNSPLHF. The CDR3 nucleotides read TGTGCCAGCAGCCAATTTGGGCCAAGCTCCTATAATTCACCCCTCCACTTT.

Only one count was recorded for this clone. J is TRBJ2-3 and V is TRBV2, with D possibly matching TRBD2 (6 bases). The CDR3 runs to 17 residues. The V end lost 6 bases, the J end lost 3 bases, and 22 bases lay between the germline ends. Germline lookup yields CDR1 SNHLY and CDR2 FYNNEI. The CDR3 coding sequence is TGTGCCAGCAGCCCCGACCTGGCGGGATGGAGTACAGATACGCAGTATTTT. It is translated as CASSPDLAGWSTDTQYF. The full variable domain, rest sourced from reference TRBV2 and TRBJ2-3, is EPEVTQTPSHQVTQMGQEVILRCVPISNHLYFYWYRQILGQKVEFLVSFYNNEISEKSEIFDDQFSVERPDGSNFTLKIRSTKLEDSAMYFCASSPDLAGWSTDTQYFGPGTRLTVL.

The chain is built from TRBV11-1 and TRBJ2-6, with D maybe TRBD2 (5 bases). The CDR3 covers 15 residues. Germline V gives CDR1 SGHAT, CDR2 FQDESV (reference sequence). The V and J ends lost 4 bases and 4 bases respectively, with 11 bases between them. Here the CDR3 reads CASSWAGYGANVLTF. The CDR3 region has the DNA TGTGCCAGCAGCTGGGCGGGTTACGGGGCCAACGTCCTGACTTTC.

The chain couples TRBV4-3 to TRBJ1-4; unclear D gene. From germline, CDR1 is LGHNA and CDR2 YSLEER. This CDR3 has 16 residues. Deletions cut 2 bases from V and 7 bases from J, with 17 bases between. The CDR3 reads CASSQSDRAAGEKLFF. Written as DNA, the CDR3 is TGCGCCAGCAGCCAAAGTGACCGGGCGGCGGGTGAAAAACTGTTTTTT.

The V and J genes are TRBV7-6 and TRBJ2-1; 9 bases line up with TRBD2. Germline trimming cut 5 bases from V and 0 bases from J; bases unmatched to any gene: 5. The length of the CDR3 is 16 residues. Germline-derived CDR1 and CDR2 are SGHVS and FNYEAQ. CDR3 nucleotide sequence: TGTGCCAGCAGCCCAAGACTAGCGGACTCCTACAATGAGCAGTTCTTC. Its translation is CASSPRLADSYNEQFF.

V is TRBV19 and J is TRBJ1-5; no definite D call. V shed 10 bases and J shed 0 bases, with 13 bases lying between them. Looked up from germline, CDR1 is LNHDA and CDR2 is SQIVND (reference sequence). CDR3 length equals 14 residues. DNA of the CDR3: TGTGCCACCACTAACGACGTTAGCAATCAGCCCCAGCATTTT. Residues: CATTNDVSNQPQHF. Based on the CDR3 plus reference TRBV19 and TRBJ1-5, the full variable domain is DGGITQSPKYLFRKEGQNVTLSCEQNLNHDAMYWYRQDPGQGLRLIYYSQIVNDFQKGDIAEGYSVSREKKESFPLTVTSAQKNPTAFYLCATTNDVSNQPQHFGDGTRLSIL.

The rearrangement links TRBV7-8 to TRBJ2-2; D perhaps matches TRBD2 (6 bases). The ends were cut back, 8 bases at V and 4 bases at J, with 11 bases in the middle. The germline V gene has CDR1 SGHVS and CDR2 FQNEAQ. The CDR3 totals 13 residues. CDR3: CASGGSGTGELFF. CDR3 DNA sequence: TGTGCCAGCGGTGGTAGCGGCACCGGGGAGCTGTTTTTT.

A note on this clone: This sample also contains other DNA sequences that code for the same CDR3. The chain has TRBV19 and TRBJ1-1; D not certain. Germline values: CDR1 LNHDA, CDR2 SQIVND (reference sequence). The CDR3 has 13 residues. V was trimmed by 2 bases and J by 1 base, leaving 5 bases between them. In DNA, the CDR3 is TGTGCCAGTAGTATACGGGAGAACACTGAAGCTTTCTTT. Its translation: CASSIRENTEAFF.

Here the CDR3 reads CASSILHYGYTF. CDR3 DNA: TGTGCCAGTAGTATCCTTCACTATGGCTACACCTTC. The genes are TRBV19 and TRBJ1-2; D remains unclear. Trimming left V 3 bases short and J 3 bases short, with 5 bases between. The germline V gene encodes CDR1 LNHDA and CDR2 SQIVND (reference sequence). The CDR3 is 12 residues long.

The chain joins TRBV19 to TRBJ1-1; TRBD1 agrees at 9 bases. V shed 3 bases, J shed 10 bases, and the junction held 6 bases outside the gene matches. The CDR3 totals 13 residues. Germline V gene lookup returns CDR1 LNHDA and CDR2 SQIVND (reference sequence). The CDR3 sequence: CASSIDRGERAFF. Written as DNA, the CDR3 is TGTGCCAGTAGTATCGACAGGGGGGAACGAGCTTTCTTT.

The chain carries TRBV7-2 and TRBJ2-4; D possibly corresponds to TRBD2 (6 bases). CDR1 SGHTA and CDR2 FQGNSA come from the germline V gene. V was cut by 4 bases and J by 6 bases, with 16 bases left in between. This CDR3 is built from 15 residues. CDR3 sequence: CASSSNQAGRNIQYF. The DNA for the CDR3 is TGTGCCAGCAGCTCGAATCAAGCGGGCCGAAACATTCAGTACTTC.

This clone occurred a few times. The DNA for the CDR3 is TGTGCCAGCAGTGAAATCTTAGGAGGCCTAGGCTACACCTTC. Its translation: CASSEILGGLGYTF. The chain joins TRBV6-1 to TRBJ1-2; D call uncertain. Germline V gene sequence: CDR1 MNHNS, CDR2 SASEGT. The V and J ends lost 2 bases and 8 bases respectively, with 15 bases between them. The CDR3 is 14 amino acids.